The 4 T cell receptor beta chains below come from one sample, sequenced in a study of vaccination and CD4 T cells after COVID-19. Time point described: late sampling 161 to 241 days after vaccination in a few convalescent patients. TCRdb independently ran MiXCR on the PCR reads; one entry per CDR3 protein. The sample lists 30,000 or so distinct CDR3 sequences; about 49% were seen once. Source: CD4+ T cells from blood, taken about 7 months after SARS-CoV-2 vaccination. The receptors were gathered from a human donor who had recovered from COVID-19.

This clonotype was seen a handful of times. The chain combines TRBV20-1 with TRBJ2-5; no clear D. CDR1 and CDR2 (germline): DFQATT, SNEGSKA (reference sequence). The CDR3 has 15 amino acids. Trimming cost V 5 bases and J 0 bases, with 16 bases left between them. Here the CDR3 reads CSARFGTAYQETQYF. Written as DNA, the CDR3 is TGCAGTGCTCGATTCGGAACGGCCTACCAAGAGACCCAGTACTTC.

This clonotype was seen a handful of times. The chain is built from TRBV10-3 and TRBJ2-1; 12 bases are shared with TRBD2. The CDR3 sequence is 16 residues long. Germline trimming cut 7 bases from V and 1 base from J; bases unmatched to any gene: 5. CDR1 and CDR2 (germline): ENHRY, SYGVKD. The CDR3 loop is CAITASGRGSYNEQFF. Here the CDR3 DNA reads TGTGCCATCACGGCTAGCGGGAGGGGGTCCTACAATGAGCAGTTCTTC.

A few counts support this clonotype. A junction boundary mismatches the germline segment, possibly from a read error. The CDR3 loop reads CSARSTYNTGELFF. The CDR3 DNA sequence: TGCAGCGCTAGATCGACATATAACACCGGGGAGCTGTTTTTT. The rearrangement uses TRBV20-1 and TRBJ2-2; the D is unclear. Per the germline V gene, CDR1 is DFQATT and CDR2 is SNEGSKA (reference sequence). This CDR3 spans 14 amino acids.

The chain couples TRBV2 to TRBJ1-6; maybe TRBD1 (6 bases). This CDR3 is built from 15 residues. The ends were cut back, 5 bases at V and 13 bases at J, with 21 bases in the middle. Germline assignment: CDR1 SNHLY and CDR2 FYNNEI. CDR3 sequence reads: CASSSRGAGGSPLHF. For the CDR3, the DNA is TGTGCCAGCAGTAGCCGGGGGGCAGGCGGGTCGCCCCTCCACTTT.